These 17 T cell receptor beta chains were all obtained from the same sample, sequenced in a study of T cells after yellow fever vaccination. TCRdb called the 5' RACE reads again in MiXCR, with one record for every CDR3 protein. Here the sample spans roughly 60,000 distinct CDR3 sequences, around 7% being singletons. The source material was CD8+ T cells sorted from PBMCs, sampled on the day of the first yellow fever vaccination. The receptors stem from a man between 18 and 35 years old who received the YFV17D yellow fever vaccine.

This clonotype was detected ten times or more. The J gene is TRBJ2-7, the V gene TRBV6-5; no definite D call. Looked up from germline, CDR1 is MNHEY and CDR2 is SVGAGI. Trimming took 4 bases from V and 6 from J, leaving 16 bases between them. The CDR3 consists of 14 residues. The CDR3 nucleotides are TGTGCCAGCAGTTCCCTGGTCTGGTCTCGCGAGCAGTACTTC. Encoded protein: CASSSLVWSREQYF.

The chain uses TRBV29-1 and TRBJ2-5, with 13 bases aligning to TRBD2. J was trimmed by 6 bases and V by 6 bases; bases with no gene match: 7. Germline assignment: CDR1 SQVTM and CDR2 ANQGSEA. The CDR3 contains 14 residues. This CDR3 reads CSVLGLAGPKTQYF. In DNA, the CDR3 is TGCAGCGTATTGGGACTAGCGGGGCCAAAGACCCAGTACTTC.

The chain has TRBV10-3 and TRBJ1-2, with a weak D call TRBD1 (6 bases). Germline V lookup: CDR1 ENHRY, CDR2 SYGVKD. CDR3 length: 16 amino acids. V lost 4 bases, J lost 2 bases, and 17 bases lay in between. CDR3 residues: CAISGPGQRLNYGYTF. CDR3 nucleotides: TGTGCCATCAGTGGTCCTGGACAGCGATTGAACTATGGCTACACCTTC.

A few counts support this clonotype. The chain is built from TRBV5-5 and TRBJ2-5, with D possibly matching TRBD2 (6 bases). This CDR3 has 17 residues. Trimming removed 0 bases at V and 1 base at J, with 16 bases between. The germline gives CDR1 SGHKS, CDR2 YYEKEE (reference sequence). The CDR3 here is CASSLALAGRPQETQYF. The CDR3 DNA reads TGTGCCAGCAGCTTGGCCCTGGCGGGGCGACCCCAAGAGACCCAGTACTTC.

This clonotype was counted at least ten times. The chain uses TRBV2 and TRBJ2-3; TRBD1 aligns across 8 bases. The length of the CDR3 is 15 residues. Germline trimming cut 7 bases from V and 5 bases from J; bases unmatched to any gene: 11. From germline, CDR1 is SNHLY and CDR2 FYNNEI. The CDR3 nucleotides are TGTGCCAGCACCGAACTTGGACAGGGCGTAGATACGCAGTATTTT. Translating gives CASTELGQGVDTQYF.

This rearrangement joins TRBV5-5 to TRBJ1-2; 8 nucleotides line up with TRBD1. The CDR3 is made up of 15 amino acids. Trimming took 4 bases from V and 2 from J; bases not matched to a gene: 7. Per the germline V gene, CDR1 is SGHKS and CDR2 is YYEKEE (reference sequence). The DNA for the CDR3 is TGTGCCAGCAGCCAGAATCGACAGGGGAACTATGGCTACACCTTC. The encoded protein is CASSQNRQGNYGYTF.

At least ten counts were recorded for this clonotype. This rearrangement joins TRBV2 to TRBJ2-2, with 11 positions matching TRBD1. This CDR3 spans 15 amino acids. The V and J ends lost 10 bases and 5 bases, in that order; junction bases with no gene match: 9. The V gene's germline CDR1 is SNHLY and CDR2 FYNNEI. The chain's CDR3 is CATWAGQGGTGELFF. In DNA form, the CDR3 reads TGTGCCACCTGGGCGGGACAGGGGGGGACCGGGGAGCTGTTTTTT.

There are many counts of this clonotype. V and J are TRBV6-1 and TRBJ1-6; no clear D gene. The V end was cut by 6 bases, the J end by 8 bases, with 17 bases between. The V gene's germline CDR1 is MNHNS and CDR2 SASEGT. The CDR3 length is 15 residues. CDR3 sequence: CASRPERDDYSPLHF. CDR3 DNA sequence: TGTGCCAGCAGGCCCGAAAGGGATGACTATTCACCCCTCCACTTT.

The sample holds many counts of this clonotype. V and J are TRBV6-1 and TRBJ2-7, with D unclear. From germline, CDR1 is MNHNS and CDR2 SASEGT. Deletions cut 5 bases from V and 5 bases from J, with 16 bases between. The CDR3 is made up of 14 amino acids. The CDR3 protein is CASSPLGPTNEQYF. CDR3 coding DNA: TGTGCCAGCAGTCCACTTGGTCCAACAAACGAGCAGTACTTC.

This clonotype turned up a few times. The CDR3, as DNA: TGTGCCAGCAGCCTTCCCGGGCAGGTGAGCTACGAGCAGTACGTC. Translating gives CASSLPGQVSYEQYV. The rearrangement joins TRBV11-2 to TRBJ2-7, with D hard to call. The CDR3 covers 15 residues. From germline, CDR1 is SGHAT and CDR2 FQNNGV. V lost 5 bases to trimming and J lost 3 bases, with 17 bases between them.

The sample holds many counts of this clonotype. The V and J genes are TRBV12-3 or TRBV12-4 and TRBJ2-2; no firm D call. Trimming left V 4 bases short and J 3 bases short, with 6 bases between. The length of the CDR3 is 13 residues. This CDR3 is CASSWTDTGELFF. Here the CDR3 DNA reads TGTGCCAGCAGTTGGACCGACACCGGGGAGCTGTTTTTT.

In this sample, this clonotype turned up a few times. The chain has TRBV4-1 and TRBJ2-1, with TRBD1 matching 8 bases. Germline CDR1 reads MGHRA; CDR2 reads YSYEKL. V gave up 2 bases and J gave up 4 bases; unmatched junction bases: 19. The CDR3 is 20 residues long. DNA of the CDR3: TGCGCCAGCAGCCAACCTCTGGGGGCCCGGGACAGGCGCCCATACAATGAGCAGTTCTTC. Amino acid sequence: CASSQPLGARDRRPYNEQFF.

This clonotype has just a few counts. The V call is TRBV20-1, the J call TRBJ2-2, with D unresolved. Trimming stripped 0 bases from V and 0 bases from J, with 5 bases between. The CDR3 length is 14 residues. Germline V gene lookup returns CDR1 DFQATT and CDR2 SNEGSKA (reference sequence). CDR3 coding DNA: TGCAGTGCTAGAGACTCATCGAACACCGGGGAGCTGTTTTTT. It specifies CSARDSSNTGELFF.

This clonotype has only one observation. The CDR3 DNA sequence: TGTGCCAGCAGCTACGGGACAGGGTACTACAATGAGCAGTTCTTC. It specifies CASSYGTGYYNEQFF. This sequence joins TRBV11-2 and TRBJ2-1, with 9 bases that match TRBD1. The CDR3 covers 15 residues. V trimming: 4 bases; J trimming: 3 bases; junction bases outside the gene matches: 4. Germline values: CDR1 SGHAT, CDR2 FQNNGV.

This clonotype was detected a few times. The chain combines TRBV19 with TRBJ1-1; D ambiguous. Germline V gives CDR1 LNHDA, CDR2 SQIVND (reference sequence). There are 13 residues in the CDR3. Trimming took 3 bases from V and 5 from J, leaving 10 bases between them. The CDR3 sequence is CASSIEAGTEAFF. The CDR3 region has the DNA TGTGCCAGTAGTATCGAGGCGGGGACTGAAGCTTTCTTT.

The chain links TRBV23-1 to TRBJ2-1; no reliable D call. TRBV23-1 carries the ORF label, with uncertain function. The CDR3 consists of 16 residues. V lost 0 bases to trimming and J lost 6 bases, with 15 bases between them. CDR3 bases: TGCGCCAGCAGTCAATCGAAGGCTTTGGTGGGCAATGAGCAGTTCTTC. Residues: CASSQSKALVGNEQFF.

In regard to this clonotype: Given a much more abundant clone one base away, this may be a read error. Because it lacks the conserved phenylalanine or tryptophan at the end, this CDR3 is likely a read error. The DNA is left out, because the CDR3 cannot be placed on it with certainty; the CDR3 is given as TCRdb lists it. The rearrangement joins TRBV21-1 to TRBJ2-1; TRBD2 was called by the table and not checked on the DNA. TRBV21-1 is assigned pseudogene status. From its first to its last residue, the CDR3 has 14 amino acids. CDR3 loop: CASSKGRGGNEQFL.